The 31 T cell receptor beta chains below were found in one sample sequenced in a study of T cells in Graves' hyperthyroidism and ophthalmopathy. TCR beta CDR3 sequences were amplified from RNA transcripts. The primer set for the first-round RT-PCR of the TCR CDR3 was HTBI. TCRdb called the multiplex PCR reads again in MiXCR, with one record for every CDR3 protein. The table shows roughly 580,000 distinct CDR3 sequences, with around 46% occurring only once. The material sequenced was peripheral blood or thyroid tissue (not recorded which). These TCRs come from a woman aged 18-30 years with Graves' hyperthyroidism.

The V gene is TRBV9, the J gene TRBJ1-5; a weak D match, TRBD1 (6 bases). V lost 2 bases, J lost 4 bases, and 13 bases lay in between. The CDR3 is 15 amino acids. The V gene's germline CDR1 is SGDLS and CDR2 YYNGEE. In nucleotides, the CDR3 is TGTGCCAGCAGCGTCGCTCGACAGGTAAATCAGCCCCAGCATTTT. Encoded protein: CASSVARQVNQPQHF.

This clonotype was picked up many times. The V gene is TRBV9, the J gene TRBJ1-3; D is unclear. Trimming took off 4 bases at V and 2 bases at J, with 4 bases between the two ends. Germline values: CDR1 SGDLS, CDR2 YYNGEE. The CDR3 runs 12 residues. The CDR3 region is CASSPPGNTIYF. DNA of the CDR3: TGTGCCAGCAGCCCGCCTGGAAACACCATATATTTT.

The gene calls are TRBV2 and TRBJ1-2; D gene ambiguous. CDR1 and CDR2 (germline): SNHLY, FYNNEI. V dropped 5 bases and J dropped 2 bases, with 12 bases sitting between them. The CDR3 totals 14 residues. The CDR3 protein is CASSFRERNYGYTF. The CDR3 DNA reads TGTGCCAGCAGTTTCCGTGAAAGAAACTATGGCTACACCTTC.

This chain uses TRBV2 with TRBJ1-6; D is unclear. Germline V CDR1 and CDR2: SNHLY, FYNNEI. This CDR3 is 14 amino acids long. V was shortened by 5 bases and J by 6 bases, with 11 bases between the two germline ends. Here the CDR3 reads CASSWEGFNSPLHF. The CDR3 nucleotides read TGTGCCAGCAGTTGGGAGGGTTTTAATTCACCCCTCCACTTT. Full variable domain (outside the CDR3, taken from reference TRBV2 and TRBJ1-6): EPEVTQTPSHQVTQMGQEVILRCVPISNHLYFYWYRQILGQKVEFLVSFYNNEISEKSEIFDDQFSVERPDGSNFTLKIRSTKLEDSAMYFCASSWEGFNSPLHFGNGTRLTVT.

The chain links TRBV15 to TRBJ1-5; TRBD1 agrees at 10 bases. In germline, CDR1 is LNHNV, CDR2 YYDKDF (reference sequence). With V trimmed by 5 bases and J by 4 bases, 5 bases remained unmatched. CDR3 length: 15 amino acids. The CDR3 DNA sequence: TGTGCCACCAGCGGCGACAGGGGGCCAAATCAGCCCCAGCATTTT. Translating gives CATSGDRGPNQPQHF.

This chain joins TRBV7-2 and TRBJ2-3; D is undetermined. V lost 5 bases, J lost 0 bases, and 15 bases lay in between. CDR1 SGHTA and CDR2 FQGNSA come from the germline V gene. The CDR3 extends over 16 amino acids. CDR3 sequence (DNA): TGTGCCAGCAGCCAGATTCACGACCGGAGCACAGATACGCAGTATTTT. Its protein product is CASSQIHDRSTDTQYF.

This clonotype was counted a few times. This rearrangement joins TRBV12-3 or TRBV12-4 to TRBJ2-7, with 10 bases fitting TRBD2. V lost 4 bases to trimming and J lost 5 bases; unmatched junction nucleotides: 11. There are 16 residues in the CDR3. The CDR3 bases are TGTGCCAGCAGTTACTCGGCTAGCGGGAGTAGGCACGAGCAGTACTTC. It encodes CASSYSASGSRHEQYF.

About this clonotype: A much larger clone is a single base away; this may be a read error. This sequence joins TRBV24-1 and TRBJ2-5; tentative D call: TRBD2 (5 bases). Germline CDR1 and CDR2: KGHDR and SFDVKD. The CDR3 is 15 amino acids. The V end lost 0 bases, the J end lost 1 base, and 8 bases lay between the germline ends. The chain's CDR3 is CATSDLAGIQETQYF. CDR3 DNA: TGTGCCACCAGTGATTTGGCCGGGATCCAAGAGACCCAGTACTTC.

The rearrangement links TRBV12-3 or TRBV12-4 to TRBJ1-4, with a possible D match to TRBD1 (6 bases). V was clipped by 6 bases and J by 3 bases, with 14 bases between them. The CDR3 totals 15 residues. The DNA of the CDR3 is TGTGCCAGCAGAATAAGGACAGTGGCTAATGAAAAACTGTTTTTT. Translating it yields CASRIRTVANEKLFF.

This clonotype was observed a few times. The chain employs TRBV7-9 and TRBJ1-5; D not certain. V was trimmed by 2 bases and J by 3 bases, leaving 5 bases between them. The V gene's germline CDR1 is SEHNR and CDR2 FQNEAQ (reference sequence). This CDR3 is 13 amino acids long. The CDR3 bases are TGTGCCAGCAGCTTACAGGACAATCAGCCCCAGCATTTT. It specifies CASSLQDNQPQHF. The entire variable domain, with the rest obtained from reference TRBV7-9 and TRBJ1-5, is as follows: DTGVSQNPRHKITKRGQNVTFRCDPISEHNRLYWYRQTLGQGPEFLTYFQNEAQLEKSRLLSDRFSAERPKGSFSTLEIQRTEQGDSAMYLCASSLQDNQPQHFGDGTRLSIL.

This clonotype came up a few times. V and J are TRBV2 and TRBJ2-5; the D is unclear. There are 15 residues in the CDR3. Germline assignment: CDR1 SNHLY and CDR2 FYNNEI. Trimming left V 7 bases short and J 3 bases short, with 18 bases between. The chain's CDR3 is CASNAPTGVEETQYF. In nucleotides, the CDR3 is TGTGCCAGCAATGCCCCTACCGGCGTTGAAGAGACCCAGTACTTC.

V usage is TRBV10-3 and J usage is TRBJ1-3; no clear D gene. Looked up from germline, CDR1 is ENHRY and CDR2 is SYGVKD. CDR3 length: 16 residues. V was trimmed by 3 bases and J by 3 bases, leaving 15 bases between them. In DNA form, the CDR3 reads TGTGCCATCAGTGACCCCGTGGGAGGTTATGGAAACACCATATATTTT. Amino acid sequence: CAISDPVGGYGNTIYF.

This clonotype was seen many times. This CDR3 is CASSDTGANVLTF. Written as DNA, the CDR3 is TGTGCCAGCAGTGATACTGGGGCCAACGTCCTGACTTTC. The chain has TRBV6-4 and TRBJ2-6; D is undetermined. Trimming removed 3 bases from V and 2 bases from J, with 2 bases in between. Germline assignment: CDR1 MRHNA and CDR2 SNTAGT. The CDR3 has 13 residues.

The table lists this clonotype with a few counts. The chain is built from TRBV20-1 and TRBJ2-5; D perhaps matches TRBD1 (5 bases). Trimming stripped 5 bases from V and 0 bases from J, with 10 bases between. CDR3 size: 13 residues. Germline-derived CDR1 and CDR2 are DFQATT and SNEGSKA (reference sequence). CDR3 in amino acids: CSAVTGYQETQYF. The CDR3 DNA follows: TGCAGTGCTGTTACAGGTTACCAAGAGACCCAGTACTTC.

The chain links TRBV19 to TRBJ2-1; a possible D gene is TRBD2 (6 bases). Trimming took off 8 bases at V and 8 bases at J, with 22 bases between the two ends. Germline V gene data show CDR1 as LNHDA and CDR2 as SQIVND (reference sequence). The CDR3 extends over 15 amino acids. CDR3 residues: CASHFSGARSHEQFF. The CDR3 region has the DNA TGTGCCAGTCATTTTAGCGGAGCCAGATCCCATGAGCAGTTCTTC.

This CDR3 is CASKDTYNSYEQYF. The CDR3 DNA follows: TGTGCCAGCAAAGACACATACAACTCCTACGAGCAGTACTTC. The chain joins TRBV2 to TRBJ2-7; no definite D call. This CDR3 region has 14 residues. V shed 7 bases and J shed 0 bases, with 13 bases lying between them. The germline V gene has CDR1 SNHLY and CDR2 FYNNEI.

CDR3 sequence reads: CASSLEGGETETQYF. The CDR3 nucleotides read TGTGCCAGCAGCTTAGAGGGGGGAGAAACTGAGACCCAGTACTTC. The genes are TRBV7-2 and TRBJ2-5; the D call may be TRBD1 or TRBD2 (6 bases each). Germline V lookup: CDR1 SGHTA, CDR2 FQGNSA. The length of the CDR3 is 15 residues. V dropped 1 base and J dropped 5 bases, with 14 bases sitting between them.

On this clonotype itself: Germline is not matched at one junction end, which may reflect a read error. The chain joins TRBV7-9 to TRBJ2-7; 12 positions agree with TRBD1. CDR1 and CDR2 from the germline V gene are SEHNR and FQNEAQ (reference sequence). The CDR3 loop spans 18 amino acids. The CDR3 loop reads CASSQGDRGRAGGYEQYF. CDR3 DNA sequence: TGCGCCAGCAGCCAAGGGGACAGGGGGCGAGCGGGTGGTTACGAGCAGTACTTC. The entire variable domain, with the rest obtained from reference TRBV7-9 and TRBJ2-7, is as follows: DTGVSQNPRHKITKRGQNVTFRCDPISEHNRLYWYRQTLGQGPEFLTYFQNEAQLEKSRLLSDRFSAERPKGSFSTLEIQRTEQGDSAMYLCASSQGDRGRAGGYEQYFGPGTRLTVT.

This clonotype was counted many times. This chain connects TRBV19 to TRBJ1-5, with 8 bases matching TRBD1. Germline loops: CDR1 LNHDA, CDR2 SQIVND (reference sequence). V trimming: 5 bases; J trimming: 0 bases; junction bases outside the gene matches: 6. The CDR3 spans 16 residues. The CDR3 sequence: CASSAGQEPSNQPQHF. Written as DNA, the CDR3 is TGTGCCAGTAGTGCGGGACAGGAACCTAGCAATCAGCCCCAGCATTTT. The entire variable domain, with the rest obtained from reference TRBV19 and TRBJ1-5, is as follows: DGGITQSPKYLFRKEGQNVTLSCEQNLNHDAMYWYRQDPGQGLRLIYYSQIVNDFQKGDIAEGYSVSREKKESFPLTVTSAQKNPTAFYLCASSAGQEPSNQPQHFGDGTRLSIL.

This clonotype occurred a few times. This sequence joins TRBV7-9 and TRBJ1-2; possibly TRBD1 for D (6 bases). This CDR3 comprises 13 residues. Trimming left V 1 base short and J 8 bases short, with 11 bases between. The V gene's germline CDR1 is SEHNR and CDR2 FQNEAQ (reference sequence). CDR3 in DNA: TGTGCCAGCAGCTTAGGGACAGTTCTCGGCTACACCTTC. Its protein is CASSLGTVLGYTF.

This clonotype appeared many times. The chain combines TRBV10-3 with TRBJ2-5; D ambiguous. CDR1 is ENHRY and CDR2 is SYGVKD in the germline V gene. This CDR3 is built from 16 residues. The V gene lost 5 bases and the J gene lost 5 bases, with 21 bases spanning the gap. This chain's CDR3 is CAISPSDLGRGETQYF. CDR3 nucleotide sequence: TGTGCCATCAGTCCCTCCGATTTAGGAAGAGGCGAGACCCAGTACTTC.

This clonotype was seen a handful of times. The V and J genes are TRBV9 and TRBJ2-5; a possible D gene is TRBD2 (6 bases). Trimming cost V 1 base and J 5 bases, with 15 bases left between them. The germline gives CDR1 SGDLS, CDR2 YYNGEE. The CDR3 has 15 amino acids. CDR3 nucleotide sequence: TGTGCCAGCAGCGTAATGGCCGGGGGTTTGGAGACCCAGTACTTC. Protein sequence: CASSVMAGGLETQYF.

A note on this clonotype: A clone one base away is much larger, so this may be a read error. The chain combines TRBV20-1 with TRBJ1-4; D is possibly TRBD1 (5 bases). Germline CDR1 reads DFQATT; CDR2 reads SNEGSKA (reference sequence). The CDR3 is made up of 13 amino acids. V gave up 5 bases and J gave up 6 bases, with 13 bases separating them. This chain's CDR3 is CSAGDGYDEKLFF. Written as DNA, the CDR3 is TGCAGTGCTGGGGACGGCTATGATGAAAAACTGTTTTTT.

This rearrangement joins TRBV7-2 to TRBJ1-2; D gene unclear. Trimming removed 8 bases from V and 3 bases from J, with 13 bases in between. The germline V gene has CDR1 SGHTA and CDR2 FQGNSA. There are 13 residues in the CDR3. DNA for the CDR3: TGTGCCAGCGTCGGGAGGGCGGACTATGGCTACACCTTC. Translated, it gives CASVGRADYGYTF. The variable domain in full, with the rest retrieved from reference TRBV7-2 and TRBJ1-2, is GAGVSQSPSNKVTEKGKDVELRCDPISGHTALYWYRQSLGQGLEFLIYFQGNSAPDKSGLPSDRFSAERTGGSVSTLTIQRTQQEDSAVYLCASVGRADYGYTFGSGTRLTVV.

This clonotype was counted ten times or more. The chain recombines TRBV7-2 with TRBJ1-3, with D possibly being TRBD1 (5 bases). V lost 2 bases to trimming and J lost 2 bases, with 10 bases between them. This CDR3 contains 15 residues. Germline V gene lookup returns CDR1 SGHTA and CDR2 FQGNSA. CDR3 in amino acids: CASSLLGTAGNTIYF. The CDR3 nucleotides are TGTGCCAGCAGCTTACTCGGGACGGCTGGAAACACCATATATTTT. The complete variable domain, with remaining parts taken from reference TRBV7-2 and TRBJ1-3, reads GAGVSQSPSNKVTEKGKDVELRCDPISGHTALYWYRQSLGQGLEFLIYFQGNSAPDKSGLPSDRFSAERTGGSVSTLTIQRTQQEDSAVYLCASSLLGTAGNTIYFGEGSWLTVV.

A remark on this clonotype: This is likely a read error, given that the CDR3 carries no conserved phenylalanine or tryptophan at its end. The chain combines TRBV6-5 with TRBJ2-7; D is undetermined. In germline, CDR1 is MNHEY, CDR2 SVGAGI. The CDR3 spans 15 residues. V was cut by 4 bases and J by 0 bases, with 13 bases left in between. CDR3 DNA sequence: TGTGCCAGCAGTTCCGACCCCCTTAGCTCCTACGAGCAGTACCTC. It codes for CASSSDPLSSYEQYL.

The chain uses TRBV20-1 and TRBJ1-2; 8 bases line up with TRBD1. With V trimmed by 3 bases and J by 7 bases, 7 bases remained unmatched. The CDR3 is made up of 13 amino acids. Per germline, CDR1 DFQATT and CDR2 SNEGSKA (reference sequence). CDR3 in DNA: TGCAGTGCTAGGGTGGGACAGGCGGGTGGCTACACCTTC. Encoded protein: CSARVGQAGGYTF.

This clonotype was counted only a few times. The chain uses TRBV19 and TRBJ1-1; no definite D call. This CDR3 is built from 11 residues. V lost 8 bases and J lost 4, with 8 bases in between. The V gene's germline CDR1 is LNHDA and CDR2 SQIVND (reference sequence). This CDR3 reads CASQKSTEAFF. The CDR3 nucleotides read TGTGCCAGTCAAAAGAGCACTGAAGCTTTCTTT.

This clonotype is a singleton in its sample. The genes are TRBV5-1 and TRBJ1-1; no clear D gene. Germline loops: CDR1 SGHRS, CDR2 YFSETQ. This CDR3 has 14 amino acids. V was cut by 0 bases and J by 6 bases, with 12 bases left in between. The CDR3 nucleotides read TGCGCCAGCAGCTTGGGAGGTTTGGCGGCTGAAGCTTTCTTT. Translated: CASSLGGLAAEAFF.

This clonotype was picked up many times. The gene calls are TRBV29-1 and TRBJ2-5; no firm D call. The CDR3 runs 11 residues. Germline loops: CDR1 SQVTM, CDR2 ANQGSEA. V was cut by 6 bases and J by 0 bases, with 5 bases left in between. CDR3 DNA: TGCAGCGTCCCTCACCAAGAGACCCAGTACTTC. Translated: CSVPHQETQYF.

V is TRBV20-1 and J is TRBJ2-5; D gene unclear. The CDR3 sequence is 13 residues long. V was shortened by 3 bases and J by 0 bases, with 8 bases between the two germline ends. Looked up from germline, CDR1 is DFQATT and CDR2 is SNEGSKA (reference sequence). CDR3: CSARSLDQETQYF. The CDR3 region has the DNA TGCAGTGCTAGGAGTCTAGACCAAGAGACCCAGTACTTC.